This T cell receptor beta chain stems from a study of blood T cell repertoires in COVID-19. Study-level background: Material from acute and convalescent COVID-19 was sourced from the United States, Italy and Spain. Sources were T cells, B-cell-depleted T cells, or PBMCs; the material itself was cDNA or gDNA.

The CDR3 spans 13 residues. CDR1 and CDR2 (germline): MNHNY, SVGAGI (reference sequence). The trim removed 7 bases at V and 4 bases at J, leaving 6 bases unmatched. As originally analysed: From reference gene primer amplification, estimates of nucleated cell counts were derived. The protocol was immunoSEQ multiplex PCR, while the TCRdb copy is restricted to in-frame clones and leaves out a portion. The DNA was the basis for D and trimming; V, J and clone size are from that table. Of 150,000 or so clones listed, around 80% are singletons. The specimen was peripheral blood. This clonotype was obtained from a woman of 80 years or more with acute or convalescent COVID-19. This chain uses TRBV6-6 with TRBJ1-1; 7 nucleotides line up with TRBD1. CDR3 DNA: TGTGCCAGCACAGACAGGGAGGCCACTGAAGCTTTCTTT. Translated: CASTDREATEAFF.